A selection of T cell receptor beta chains follows, all from one sample in a study of cytomegalovirus exposure and HLA in healthy donors. Sequenced by immunoSEQ multiplex PCR; TCRdb stores in-frame clones only, minus some. This sample has some 120,000 clones, with 60% to 70% found just once. Sequencing was done on a sample of PBMCs. The receptors originated from a woman in her 40s in good health and CMV-seropositive. Both conserved end residues are part of each CDR3. The order of the fields is CDR3 DNA, CDR3 protein, V gene, J gene, D gene, clone size. A D gene is named only where the DNA matches it firmly. Not all rows give a size; the values are once, few, many and, for expanded clones, a class.

CDR3nt: TGTGCCAGCAGCCCCGACGTCCGGGGATGGAGCTCTGGAAACACCATATATTTT
CDR3aa: CASSPDVRGWSSGNTIYF
v_gene: TRBV5-8
j_gene: TRBJ1-3
d_gene: NA
abundance: NA

CDR3nt: TGTGCCAGCAGTTACTCGGGAGAGGTCAACTATGGCTACACCTTC
CDR3aa: CASSYSGEVNYGYTF
v_gene: TRBV6-5
j_gene: TRBJ1-2
d_gene: NA
abundance: NA

CDR3nt: TGTGCCAGTAGTATAGAAGGGGTAGGGGCCTACGAGCAGTACTTC
CDR3aa: CASSIEGVGAYEQYF
v_gene: TRBV19
j_gene: TRBJ2-7
d_gene: NA
abundance: NA

CDR3nt: TGTGCCAGTATTCTTAGCGGGGCGGGTGAGCAGTTCTTC
CDR3aa: CASILSGAGEQFF
v_gene: TRBV19
j_gene: TRBJ2-1
d_gene: TRBD2
abundance: NA

CDR3nt: TGTGCCAGCAGTGAACCTAGACAGGCTTCTAGCACAGATACGCAGTATTTT
CDR3aa: CASSEPRQASSTDTQYF
v_gene: TRBV25-1
j_gene: TRBJ2-3
d_gene: NA
abundance: NA

CDR3nt: TGCACCAGCAGCCAAGATTGGACAGGGGGAGAACCCGGCCCTCCAGAGACCCAGTACTTC
CDR3aa: CTSSQDWTGGEPGPPETQYF
v_gene: TRBV1
j_gene: TRBJ2-5
d_gene: NA
abundance: NA

CDR3nt: TGCGCCAGCAGCTCTGACTTCCCAGTCGATCAGCCCCAGCATTTT
CDR3aa: CASSSDFPVDQPQHF
v_gene: TRBV4-1
j_gene: TRBJ1-5
d_gene: NA
abundance: few

CDR3nt: TGTGCCAGCAGCCTTACTCGACAGGGGCAACACATGAACACTGAAGCTTTCTTT
CDR3aa: CASSLTRQGQHMNTEAFF
v_gene: TRBV2
j_gene: TRBJ1-1
d_gene: TRBD1
abundance: NA

CDR3nt: TGTGCCAGCAATAGGGACAGGGTTGCCGGGGAGCTGTTTTTT
CDR3aa: CASNRDRVAGELFF
v_gene: TRBV6-1
j_gene: TRBJ2-2
d_gene: TRBD1
abundance: NA

CDR3nt: TGTAGTACAGGGAAAGGAAACACTGAAGCTTTCTTT
CDR3aa: CSTGKGNTEAFF
v_gene: TRBV6-6
j_gene: TRBJ1-1
d_gene: NA
abundance: NA

CDR3nt: TGTGCCAGCGCCTCAACTAGCGTGGAAGATACGCAGTATTTT
CDR3aa: CASASTSVEDTQYF
v_gene: TRBV2
j_gene: TRBJ2-3
d_gene: TRBD2
abundance: NA

CDR3nt: TGTGCCAGCAGCCAAGATTTGGGGAGTCAAGAGACCCAGTACTTC
CDR3aa: CASSQDLGSQETQYF
v_gene: TRBV14
j_gene: TRBJ2-5
d_gene: NA
abundance: NA

CDR3nt: TGTGCCAGCAGTTTCTCCAGCGGACCTAAAGAGACCCAGTACTTC
CDR3aa: CASSFSSGPKETQYF
v_gene: TRBV27
j_gene: TRBJ2-5
d_gene: NA
abundance: few